This entry is about one T cell receptor beta chain. This clone was found many times. The target of this receptor is not known. Per-base qualities were not stored, and no clone one base away is much larger. The entire isolated RNA was reverse transcribed using the High Capacity cDNA Reverse Transcription Kit, and thus expressed TCRB transcripts were sequenced. Deep immunoSEQ sequencing was performed on naive, central memory and regulatory T cell samples, with an average of around 3.4 million total reads per sample. Sorted cells were lysed in RLT buffer, and RNA was extracted using DNase-treated RNeasy Micro or Mini kits according to cell number. Each cell subset was processed on its own to prevent cross-contamination, while patient and healthy donor samples were processed together. TCRB sequences were amplified from cDNA with the immunoSEQ multiplex PCR, producing 87-bp fragments spanning the CDR3 region. Sequencing of the amplicons was done on the Illumina HiSeq platform. In the paper's pipeline: Synthetic template baselines were used to correct PCR bias computationally, reads within Hamming distance 2 were collapsed, and singletons that could not be merged were discarded. By aligning reads against IMGT, V, D and J genes, CDR3 length, and insertions or deletions at six rearrangement sites were assigned. Clonotype counts were normalized to sorted cell number within each subset before computing true diversity and Gini coefficients with the tcR R package. Repertoire sharing was quantified using the overlap coefficient calculated on TCRB nucleotide sequences. The table comes from immuneACCESS by way of TCRdb, which keeps in-frame sequences with V and J called. Part of the clones is missing from these tables; in studies checked, under half for an unresolved V gene and the rest for unknown reasons. That table is the source of V, J and clone size, and D and trimming were worked out from the DNA. The sample table shows about 220,000 clones, and approximately 11% are seen once. The top ten clonotypes cover 1% to 1.5% of the sample.

CDR1 and CDR2 are drawn from the germline V gene: ENHRY, SYGVKD. From the cysteine through the phenylalanine, the CDR3 covers 12 amino acids. The DNA shown is the 36-base CDR3, in frame from base 1. V is cut back by 11 bases and J by 3 bases, with 3 bases in the junction unmatched. The sample is drawn from a study of beta chain features in type 1 diabetes (dated by TCRdb to 2016 to 2018). Turning to the overall study: Patients and healthy donors did not differ in mean age, gender distribution, total cell number or subset yield. Across all samples, 107,917,701 sorted cells were examined, and cell number per subset correlated strongly with RNA yield. The study compared TCRB repertoires of sorted circulating CD4+ T cell subsets between recently diagnosed type 1 diabetes patients and matched healthy donors. Whereas all 30 or so donors provided naive and central memory subsets, regulatory and stem cell-like memory subsets were isolated from just 8 patients and roughly eight healthy donors.

Broad study findings and their caveats: Fewer insertions and more nucleotide deletions at VDJ recombination sites were observed in patients with type 1 diabetes, implying thymic rearrangement abnormalities. Naive, central memory and regulatory TCRB repertoires appeared to be more alike among patients than among healthy donors. Because cDNA was sequenced instead of genomic DNA, highly expressing activated cells could be over-represented, though the groups showed no difference in activation or CD3 levels. In all four CD4+ subsets, TCRB CDR3 length was moderately but significantly shorter in type 1 diabetes patients. PCR may preferentially amplify shorter templates, but because patient and control samples were amplified and corrected together, any resulting skew would affect both groups equally. Only small numbers of individuals were included in the HLA sub-analyses, which left unresolved whether HLA type had any influence on TCRB rearrangement.

Each donor gave one peripheral blood draw, averaging approximately 120 mL, which was collected into heparinised tubes. Naive, central memory, regulatory and stem cell-like memory CD4+ T cells were sorted on a BD FACSAria II using a panel including CD45RO, CCR7, CD25, CD127, CD95 and CD27. Purity was above 95% for every sorted population. PBMCs were isolated immediately by Lymphoprep density gradient centrifugation and stained directly without culture. So that batch effects would be minimized, each experiment stained and sorted samples in pairs, pairing one healthy donor with one patient. Sequencing was done on a sample of central memory CD4+ T cells from blood. The source is a man between 18 and 29 years old in good health. The receptor chain draws on TRBV10-3 and TRBJ2-5, with TRBD1 matching 10 junction bases. For the CDR3, the sequence is CAVGTGEETQYF. The nucleotide sequence reads TGTGCCGTCGGGACAGGGGAAGAGACCCAGTACTTC.